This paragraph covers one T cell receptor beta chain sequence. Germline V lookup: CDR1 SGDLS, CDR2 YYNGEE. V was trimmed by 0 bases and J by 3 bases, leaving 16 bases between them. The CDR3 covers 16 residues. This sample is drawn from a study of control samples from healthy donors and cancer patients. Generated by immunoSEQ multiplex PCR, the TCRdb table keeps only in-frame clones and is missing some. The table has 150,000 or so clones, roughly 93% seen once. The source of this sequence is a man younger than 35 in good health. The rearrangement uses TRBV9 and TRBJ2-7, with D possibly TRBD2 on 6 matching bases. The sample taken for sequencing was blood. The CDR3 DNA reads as TGTGCCAGCAGCGTAGGGTTGGGAGCGGGCGGCTACGAGCAGTACTTC. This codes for CASSVGLGAGGYEQYF.